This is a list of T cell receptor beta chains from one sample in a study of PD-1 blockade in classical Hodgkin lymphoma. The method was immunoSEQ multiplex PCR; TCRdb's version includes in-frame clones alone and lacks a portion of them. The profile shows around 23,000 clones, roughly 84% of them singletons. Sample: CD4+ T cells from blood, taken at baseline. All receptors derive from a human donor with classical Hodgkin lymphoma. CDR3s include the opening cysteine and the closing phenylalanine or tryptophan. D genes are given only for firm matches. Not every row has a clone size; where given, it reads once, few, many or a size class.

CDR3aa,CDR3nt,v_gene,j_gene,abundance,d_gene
CASSWTGVLSNQPQHF,TGTGCCAGCAGCTGGACAGGGGTATTGAGCAATCAGCCCCAGCATTTT,TRBV28,TRBJ1-5,.,TRBD1
CASSLANVATEAFF,TGCGCCAGCAGCTTGGCCAACGTCGCCACTGAAGCTTTCTTT,TRBV5-1,TRBJ1-1,.,.
CASTGQGSTPLHF,TGTGCCAGCACTGGACAGGGGTCGACACCCCTCCACTTT,TRBV2,TRBJ1-6,.,TRBD1
CASSLISRTLNIQYF,TGCGCCAGCAGCCTGATCTCCCGGACGTTAAACATTCAGTACTTC,TRBV5-1,TRBJ2-4,.,.
CASSYGGMNTEAFF,TGTGCCAGCAGTTACGGGGGAATGAACACTGAAGCTTTCTTT,TRBV6-5,TRBJ1-1,.,.
CSARLQNEQFF,TGCAGTGCTAGACTGCAGAATGAGCAGTTCTTC,TRBV20-1,TRBJ2-1,.,.
CASGQGNTEAFF,TGTGCCTCCGGACAGGGGAACACTGAAGCTTTCTTT,TRBV30,TRBJ1-1,.,TRBD1
CASRRQDGDYGYTF,TGCGCCAGCAGAAGACAGGACGGGGACTATGGCTACACCTTC,TRBV5-1,TRBJ1-2,.,.
CASSYWTGGNGYTF,TGTGCCAGCAGCTACTGGACAGGGGGAAATGGCTACACCTTC,TRBV7-9,TRBJ1-2,once,TRBD1
CASSQQGYEQFF,TGTGCCAGCTCCCAACAGGGTTATGAGCAGTTCTTC,TRBV18,TRBJ2-1,.,.
CASSQAGQGTYEQYF,TGTGCCAGCAGCCAAGCAGGACAGGGGACCTACGAGCAGTACTTC,TRBV4-2,TRBJ2-7,.,TRBD1
CASSYQETQYF,TGTGCCAGCAGTTACCAAGAGACCCAGTACTTC,TRBV6-5,TRBJ2-5,.,.
CASAAQSSTDTQYF,TGTGCCAGCGCAGCTCAGTCTAGCACAGATACGCAGTATTTT,TRBV7-3,TRBJ2-3,.,.
CASSLVVDTQYF,TGTGCCAGCAGCTTAGTAGTAGATACGCAGTATTTT,TRBV7-8,TRBJ2-3,.,.
CASSWRPGAVTGEQYF,TGTGCCAGCAGTTGGCGGCCGGGGGCCGTAACGGGGGAGCAGTACTTC,TRBV27,TRBJ2-7,.,.
CASSYGTRAGRRYF,TGTGCCAGCAGTTACGGTACTCGGGCGGGACGGCGGTACTTC,TRBV6-5,TRBJ2-7,.,.
CASSAYSKETQYF,TGTGCCAGCAGCGCCTACAGCAAAGAGACCCAGTACTTC,TRBV9,TRBJ2-5,.,.
CASSPVTGGDYGYTF,TGTGCCAGCAGCCCCGTTACGGGTGGGGACTATGGCTACACCTTC,TRBV9,TRBJ1-2,few,.
CASSSGGLSYNEQFF,TGTGCCAGCAGTTCCGGGGGGCTCTCCTACAATGAGCAGTTCTTC,TRBV27,TRBJ2-1,once,.
CASSPWGDRNQPQHF,TGTGCCAGCAGCCCCTGGGGGGATCGCAATCAGCCCCAGCATTTT,TRBV7-2,TRBJ1-5,.,.
CASSITGNNQPQHF,TGTGCCAGTAGTATCACAGGGAACAATCAGCCCCAGCATTTT,TRBV19,TRBJ1-5,.,.
CAWPKQRVF,TGTGCCTGGCCTAAACAGCGCGTCTTT,TRBV30,TRBJ1-1,.,.
CASSQGGGIPEGYGYTF,TGCGCCAGCAGCCAAGGGGGAGGGATCCCCGAGGGATATGGCTACACCTTC,TRBV4-3,TRBJ1-2,.,.
CASSLSEGAWAFF,TGTGCCAGCAGCTTATCGGAAGGGGCCTGGGCTTTCTTT,TRBV7-2,TRBJ1-1,.,.
CASRAVGNYGYTF,TGTGCCAGCAGGGCAGTGGGGAACTATGGCTACACCTTC,TRBV28,TRBJ1-2,.,.
CASSLPLGQGPNQPQHF,TGTGCCAGCAGCCTACCGTTGGGACAGGGGCCTAATCAGCCCCAGCATTTT,TRBV7-8,TRBJ1-5,.,TRBD1
CASRTGTTNTEAFF,TGCGCCAGCAGAACCGGGACTACAAACACTGAAGCTTTCTTT,TRBV5-1,TRBJ1-1,.,.
CASSLPNPSEKLFF,TGTGCCAGCAGCTTACCCAACCCATCTGAAAAACTGTTTTTT,TRBV7-2,TRBJ1-4,once,.
CASSLYVEQFF,TGTGCCAGTAGTCTTTATGTGGAGCAGTTCTTC,TRBV19,TRBJ2-1,.,.
CARSLARTGISGAKNIQYF,TGTGCCAGAAGCTTGGCCAGGACAGGGATCTCTGGGGCCAAAAACATTCAGTACTTC,TRBV5-3,TRBJ2-4,.,TRBD1
CASSSQMNTEAFF,TGCGCCAGCAGCTCCCAGATGAACACTGAAGCTTTCTTT,TRBV5-1,TRBJ1-1,.,.
CASSLSTSGYEQYF,TGTGCCAGCAGTTTATCGACTAGCGGCTACGAGCAGTACTTC,TRBV27,TRBJ2-7,.,TRBD2
CASSLVAGTIYF,TGTGCCAGCAGCTTAGTCGCGGGGACCATATATTTT,TRBV7-2,TRBJ1-3,medium-sized,.
CASSEGGANYGYTF,TGTGCCAGCAGTGAAGGAGGGGCCAACTATGGCTACACCTTC,TRBV27,TRBJ1-2,.,.
CAISEFQGANEQYF,TGTGCCATCAGTGAGTTTCAGGGGGCGAACGAGCAGTACTTC,TRBV10-3,TRBJ2-7,.,TRBD1
CASSVSAGPTDTQYF,TGTGCCAGCAGCGTATCAGCGGGCCCCACAGATACGCAGTATTTT,TRBV9,TRBJ2-3,.,.
CASSLLGTASDTQYF,TGTGCCAGCAGTCTACTGGGGACGGCGTCAGATACGCAGTATTTT,TRBV7-2,TRBJ2-3,.,.
CASSPWTSGSNEQFF,TGTGCCAGCAGCCCATGGACTAGCGGGAGCAATGAGCAGTTCTTC,TRBV7-2,TRBJ2-1,.,TRBD2
CASMAVDPMNTEAFF,TGTGCCAGCATGGCGGTGGATCCCATGAACACTGAAGCTTTCTTT,TRBV7-8,TRBJ1-1,.,.
CASSFGPYEQYF,TGTGCCAGCAGTTTCGGGCCCTACGAGCAGTACTTC,TRBV28,TRBJ2-7,.,.
CASSPQDSGNTIYF,TGTGCCAGCTCACCGCAGGACTCTGGAAACACCATATATTTT,TRBV18,TRBJ1-3,.,.
CASRRQVATNEKLFF,TGTGCCAGCAGGCGACAGGTCGCAACTAATGAAAAACTGTTTTTT,TRBV6-5,TRBJ1-4,.,.
CSVEDPVANYGYTF,TGCAGCGTTGAAGATCCAGTTGCTAACTATGGCTACACCTTC,TRBV29-1,TRBJ1-2,few,.
CASSQGVARRETQYF,TGCGCCAGCAGCCAAGGTGTGGCTCGACGAGAGACCCAGTACTTC,TRBV4-3,TRBJ2-5,once,.
CASSIRGRDTQYF,TGTGCCAGTAGTATTCGGGGCAGAGATACGCAGTATTTT,TRBV19,TRBJ2-3,.,.
CASSLATGGRSYEQYF,TGTGCCAGCAGCTTAGCGACAGGGGGCCGCTCCTACGAGCAGTACTTC,TRBV7-9,TRBJ2-7,.,TRBD1
CASSIGGGESGYTF,TGTGCCAGTAGTATAGGGGGCGGGGAGTCTGGCTACACCTTC,TRBV19,TRBJ1-2,.,.
CASSQTGHMGQEAFF,TGTGCCAGCAGCCAAACGGGACACATGGGACAGGAAGCTTTCTTT,TRBV14,TRBJ1-1,.,TRBD1
CASSRRQGAVNTEAFF,TGTGCCAGTAGTAGGCGACAGGGGGCCGTGAACACTGAAGCTTTCTTT,TRBV19,TRBJ1-1,.,TRBD1
CASSLRGSGPRADTQYF,TGTGCCAGCAGCTTAAGGGGTAGCGGGCCAAGGGCAGATACGCAGTATTTT,TRBV7-3,TRBJ2-3,.,TRBD2
CASSLGPGPHF,TGTGCCAGCAGCTTAGGGCCAGGCCCTCACTTC,TRBV7-9,TRBJ2-7,.,.